These T cell receptor beta chains were read from a single sample in a study of T and B cells in COVID-19 patients. TCRdb fed the multiplex PCR reads into MiXCR, producing one record per CDR3 protein. The repertoire holds 15,000 to 20,000 distinct CDR3 sequences, under 30% seen once, with 3.5% to 5.5% in the top ten. The material sequenced was blood. The receptors derive from a human donor who had recovered from COVID-19. Each CDR3 is given with its conserved first and last residue. A D gene is named only where the DNA matches it firmly. Not every row has a clone size; where given, it reads once, few, many or a size class.

NA	few	TRBV11-2	TRBJ2-7	CASSLGAGLPYEQYF	TGTGCCAGCAGCTTAGGCGCAGGGCTACCCTACGAGCAGTACTTC
TRBD1	medium-sized	TRBV19	TRBJ2-1	CASSQQGAVNYEQFF	TGTGCCAGTAGCCAACAGGGGGCGGTCAACTATGAGCAGTTCTTC
NA	many	TRBV12-3/TRBV12-4	TRBJ2-7	CASTLTGSYEQYF	TGTGCCAGCACCCTTACTGGTTCCTACGAGCAGTACTTC
TRBD1	few	TRBV6-2/TRBV6-3	TRBJ2-4	CASSRTGGDIQYF	TGTGCCAGCAGTCGGACAGGGGGAGACATTCAGTACTTC
NA	few	TRBV18	TRBJ2-7	CASSPTPPGPGEQYF	TGTGCCAGCTCACCCACTCCCCCTGGGCCCGGCGAGCAGTACTTC
NA	large	TRBV18	TRBJ2-2	CASSPTGLTGELFF	TGTGCCAGCTCACCGACAGGTCTCACCGGGGAGCTGTTTTTT
TRBD2	NA	TRBV4-3	TRBJ2-1	CASSQYPSGGDEQFF	TGCGCCAGCAGCCAATATCCTAGCGGGGGAGATGAGCAGTTCTTC
NA	medium-sized	TRBV29-1	TRBJ2-5	CSVEDTGAETQYF	TGCAGCGTTGAAGATACGGGAGCCGAGACCCAGTACTTC
TRBD1	NA	TRBV7-9	TRBJ2-7	CASSGTGEAYEQYF	TGTGCCAGCAGTGGAACAGGGGAAGCCTACGAGCAGTACTTC
TRBD1	NA	TRBV6-5	TRBJ1-6	CASSPGQGTPNSPLHF	TGTGCCAGCAGCCCGGGACAGGGAACCCCAAATTCACCCCTCCACTTT
NA	many	TRBV5-5	TRBJ2-1	CASSSSGFNEQFF	TGTGCCAGCAGCTCGAGTGGCTTTAATGAGCAGTTCTTC
NA	NA	TRBV6-2/TRBV6-3	TRBJ2-5	CASSYSLPTGTQYF	TGTGCCAGCAGTTACTCACTGCCCACAGGGACCCAGTACTTC
NA	NA	TRBV27	TRBJ2-2	CASSWGGGGTGELFF	TGTGCCAGCAGTTGGGGGGGGGGCGGAACCGGGGAGCTGTTTTTT
TRBD2	many	TRBV13	TRBJ2-7	CASSEGLAGYEQYF	TGTGCCAGCAGCGAGGGACTAGCGGGGTACGAGCAGTACTTC
TRBD1	medium-sized	TRBV29-1	TRBJ1-1	CSARIQGQGVFF	TGCAGCGCAAGGATACAAGGACAGGGAGTTTTCTTT
TRBD2	medium-sized	TRBV6-5	TRBJ2-2	CASSRRGGYSGELFF	TGTGCCAGCAGCCGGCGGGGGGGCTATAGCGGGGAGCTGTTTTTT
NA	few	TRBV7-6	TRBJ2-7	CASSFRRDYEQYF	TGTGCCAGCAGCTTTCGGCGGGACTACGAGCAGTACTTC
NA	NA	TRBV18	TRBJ1-2	CASSPTTGKGHGYTF	TGTGCCAGCTCACCAACCACTGGAAAGGGACATGGCTACACCTTC
NA	few	TRBV10-1	TRBJ2-3	CASSDPLKSTDTQYF	TGCGCCAGCAGTGATCCCCTTAAATCCACAGATACGCAGTATTTT
NA	medium-sized	TRBV27	TRBJ2-1	CASLASYSSYNEQFF	TGTGCCAGCCTGGCGTCATACAGCTCCTACAATGAGCAGTTCTTC
NA	many	TRBV6-6	TRBJ1-5	CASSRAESNQPQHF	TGTGCCAGCAGTCGCGCCGAGAGCAATCAGCCCCAGCATTTT
NA	few	TRBV27	TRBJ1-2	CASSSFNYGYTF	TGTGCCAGCAGTTCTTTTAACTATGGCTACACCTTC
NA	NA	TRBV5-1	TRBJ2-5	CASSLVGQGRETQYF	TGCGCCAGCAGCTTGGTGGGACAAGGGCGTGAGACCCAGTACTTC
NA	NA	TRBV11-2	TRBJ2-4	CASSVGDGQIQYF	TGTGCCAGCAGCGTCGGGGACGGACAAATTCAGTACTTC
TRBD2	many	TRBV12-3/TRBV12-4	TRBJ2-1	CASSFGGLAAQFF	TGTGCCAGCAGTTTCGGTGGGCTAGCGGCGCAGTTCTTC
TRBD2	many	TRBV19	TRBJ2-5	CASSVSGGYQETQYF	TGTGCCAGTAGTGTCAGCGGGGGATACCAAGAGACCCAGTACTTC
NA	NA	TRBV10-3	TRBJ2-6	CAISDGVSGANVLTF	TGTGCCATCAGTGACGGGGTGTCTGGGGCCAACGTCCTGACTTTC
TRBD1	NA	TRBV5-6	TRBJ1-3	CASSPQEDRGFSGNTIYF	TGTGCCAGCAGCCCTCAGGAGGACAGGGGATTCTCTGGAAACACCATATATTTT
NA	NA	TRBV13	TRBJ1-2	CASSKRRGLYGYTF	TGTGCCAGCAGCAAACGCCGGGGGCTCTATGGCTACACCTTC
NA	medium-sized	TRBV19	TRBJ2-2	CASSMGGGRTTGELFF	TGTGCCAGTAGTATGGGAGGGGGCCGGACCACCGGGGAGCTGTTTTTT
NA	few	TRBV6-1	TRBJ1-1	CASSETRAGTKAFF	TGTGCCAGCAGTGAAACGAGAGCAGGGACGAAAGCTTTCTTT
NA	medium-sized	TRBV19	TRBJ2-7	CATGVFYEQYF	TGTGCCACCGGAGTGTTCTACGAGCAGTACTTC
TRBD1	NA	TRBV11-2	TRBJ2-5	CASSQGQGAQTQYF	TGTGCCAGCAGCCAAGGACAGGGGGCGCAGACCCAGTACTTC
NA	NA	TRBV6-5	TRBJ1-6	CASSYKRVRGSPLHF	TGTGCCAGCAGTTATAAACGGGTCAGGGGTTCACCCCTCCACTTT
NA	few	TRBV15	TRBJ1-5	CATSRAQAGNQPQHF	TGTGCCACCAGCAGAGCCCAGGCTGGCAATCAGCCCCAGCATTTT
TRBD2	NA	TRBV4-2	TRBJ2-5	CASSQVGGGQETQYF	TGCGCCAGCAGCCAAGTCGGCGGGGGTCAAGAGACCCAGTACTTC
NA	NA	TRBV5-1	TRBJ2-7	CASTPTGGVYEQYF	TGCGCCAGCACCCCCACAGGTGGGGTTTACGAGCAGTACTTC
NA	many	TRBV12-3/TRBV12-4	TRBJ1-2	CASSRTGTGYGYTF	TGTGCCAGCAGTCGGACCGGGACGGGTTATGGCTACACCTTC
NA	medium-sized	TRBV27	TRBJ2-5	CASGNSPQETQYF	TGTGCCAGCGGAAACTCCCCCCAAGAGACCCAGTACTTC
TRBD1	NA	TRBV5-1	TRBJ2-7	CASRSLVDRGTYEQYF	TGCGCCAGCAGATCTCTTGTGGACAGGGGAACCTACGAGCAGTACTTC
NA	few	TRBV7-9	TRBJ1-2	CASSSAEGSNYGYTF	TGTGCCAGCAGCTCCGCGGAAGGGTCTAACTATGGCTACACCTTC
TRBD1	NA	TRBV6-2/TRBV6-3	TRBJ2-5	CASSYEGTGGETQYF	TGTGCCAGCAGTTACGAAGGGACAGGGGGGGAGACCCAGTACTTC
NA	NA	TRBV18	TRBJ1-2	CASSRDIYGYTF	TGTGCCAGCTCACGGGACATTTATGGCTACACCTTC